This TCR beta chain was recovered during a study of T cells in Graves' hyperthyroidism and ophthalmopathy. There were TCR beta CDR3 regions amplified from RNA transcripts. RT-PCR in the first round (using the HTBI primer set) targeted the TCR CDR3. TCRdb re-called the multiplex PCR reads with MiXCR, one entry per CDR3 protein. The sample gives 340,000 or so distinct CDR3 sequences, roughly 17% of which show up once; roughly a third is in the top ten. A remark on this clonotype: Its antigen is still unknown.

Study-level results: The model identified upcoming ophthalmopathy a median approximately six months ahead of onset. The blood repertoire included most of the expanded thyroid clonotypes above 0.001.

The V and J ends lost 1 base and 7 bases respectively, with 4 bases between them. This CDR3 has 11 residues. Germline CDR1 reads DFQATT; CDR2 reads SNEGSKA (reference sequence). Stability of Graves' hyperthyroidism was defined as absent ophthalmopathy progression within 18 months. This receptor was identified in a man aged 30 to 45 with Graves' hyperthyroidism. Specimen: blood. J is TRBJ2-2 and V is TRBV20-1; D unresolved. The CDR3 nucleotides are TGCAGTGCTAGAGGAGACGGGGAGCTGTTTTTT. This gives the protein CSARGDGELFF.